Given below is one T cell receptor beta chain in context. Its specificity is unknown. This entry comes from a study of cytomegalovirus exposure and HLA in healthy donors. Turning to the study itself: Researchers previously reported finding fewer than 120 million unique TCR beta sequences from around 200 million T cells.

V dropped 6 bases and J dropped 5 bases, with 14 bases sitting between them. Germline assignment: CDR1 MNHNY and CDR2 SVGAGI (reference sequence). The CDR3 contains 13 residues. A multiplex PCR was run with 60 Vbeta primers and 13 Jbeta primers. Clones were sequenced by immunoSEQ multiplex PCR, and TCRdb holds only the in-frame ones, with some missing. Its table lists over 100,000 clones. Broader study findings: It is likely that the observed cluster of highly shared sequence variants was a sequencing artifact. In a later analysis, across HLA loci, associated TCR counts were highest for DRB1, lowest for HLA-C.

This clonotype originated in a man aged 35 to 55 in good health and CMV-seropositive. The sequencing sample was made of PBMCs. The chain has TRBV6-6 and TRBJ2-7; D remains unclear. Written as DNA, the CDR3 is TGTGCCAGCAGGGCGGTATCCAACGACGAGCAGTACTTC. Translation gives CASRAVSNDEQYF.